This is a list of T cell receptor beta chains from one sample in a study of OX40 agonist ivuxolimab in advanced cancers. Assay: immunoSEQ multiplex PCR; the TCRdb copy retains only in-frame clones and omits some. The table records 55,000 to 80,000 clones, just over 85% of them present only once. The starting material was CD4+ or CD8+ T cells sorted from blood, obtained in a trial of the OX40 agonist ivuxolimab. These receptors came from an adult with an advanced solid tumor such as melanoma, head and neck, liver or kidney cancer. CDR3s include the opening cysteine and the closing phenylalanine or tryptophan. A D gene is named only where the DNA matches it firmly. A clone size is listed for some rows: how often the clone was seen (once, few, many), or a class if it is expanded.

TRBJ1-3	-	TRBV28	-	TGTGCCAGCACCGAGGGGGGCAGGACGACTGGAAACACCATATATTTT	CASTEGGRTTGNTIYF
TRBJ2-7	TRBD1	TRBV7-6	-	TGTGCCAGCAGCTTAAGGGACAGGGGGCCGTACTTC	CASSLRDRGPYF
TRBJ2-3	-	TRBV25-1	-	TGTGCCAGCAGTGATGACACAGCTAGCACAGATACGCAGTATTTT	CASSDDTASTDTQYF
TRBJ2-2	-	TRBV14	few	TGTGCCAGCAGCCATGGGAATCGGAACACCGGGGAGCTGTTTTTT	CASSHGNRNTGELFF
TRBJ2-1	-	TRBV9	-	TGTGCCAGCAGCGTAGATGCCGACTCCTACAATGAGCAGTTCTTC	CASSVDADSYNEQFF
TRBJ1-4	-	TRBV5-6	-	TGTGCCAGCAGCTGGGGAGTAGGGGAAAAACTGTTTTTT	CASSWGVGEKLFF
TRBJ2-1	TRBD1	TRBV7-3	-	TGTGCCAGCAGCTTAAGGGACAGGGGGTGGAATGAGCAGTTCTTC	CASSLRDRGWNEQFF
TRBJ2-7	-	TRBV18	-	TGTGCCAGCTCACTGTTAGAGGCGGGCCACTCCTACGAGCAGTACTTC	CASSLLEAGHSYEQYF
TRBJ1-3	-	TRBV7-2	-	TGTGCCAGCAGACTGGACAGTTCCTACGGAAACACCATATATTTT	CASRLDSSYGNTIYF
TRBJ1-1	-	TRBV5-1	-	TGCGCCAGCAGCTTGGCAGGAAGCACTGAAGCTTTCTTT	CASSLAGSTEAFF
TRBJ2-3	TRBD2	TRBV6-5	once	TGTGCCAGCAGTCCACGGACTAGCGGCGTAGATACGCAGTATTTT	CASSPRTSGVDTQYF
TRBJ1-4	-	TRBV2	few	TGTGCCAGCAGTAGAGGGGCTGGTGAAAAACTGTTTTTT	CASSRGAGEKLFF
TRBJ2-7	-	TRBV2	-	TGTGCCAGCAGTCTGGAGGGTCTTTACGAGCAGTACTTC	CASSLEGLYEQYF
TRBJ1-3	-	TRBV19	-	TGTGCCAGTAGTATAGCGGACCACTCTGGAAACACCATATATTTT	CASSIADHSGNTIYF
TRBJ1-3	-	TRBV6-5	-	TGTGCCACGCGACAGTTAAGCTCTGGAAACACCATATATTTT	CATRQLSSGNTIYF
TRBJ1-2	-	TRBV19	-	TGTGCCAGTAGTATAGATAGGACATCGAATGGCTACACCTTC	CASSIDRTSNGYTF
TRBJ1-5	-	TRBV9	-	TGTGCCAGCAGCGTTTCGCAGGGAGATCAGCCCCAGCATTTT	CASSVSQGDQPQHF
TRBJ2-5	-	TRBV19	-	TGTGCCAGTAGCGCGACTGGAGAAGAGACCCAGTACTTC	CASSATGEETQYF
TRBJ2-3	TRBD2	TRBV7-8	-	TGTGCCAGCAGCTTTGTTTCCGGGGGGGCAGATACGCAGTATTTT	CASSFVSGGADTQYF
TRBJ1-6	-	TRBV6-5	few	TGTGCCAGCAGTTACTATCGATCACCCCTCCACTTT	CASSYYRSPLHF